These 9 T cell receptor gamma chains were all obtained from the same sample, sequenced in a study of Vδ1+ human thymocytes. Study findings and constraints: Thymic TRG and TRD repertoires appeared highly polyclonal.

These receptors have no known antigen. The template was reverse-transcribed extracted RNA. Pooled V-gene forward primers with one constant-region reverse primer generated the CDR3 amplicons by multiplex PCR. TCRdb re-called clones from the multiplex PCR reads using CATT. This repertoire shows approximately 8,700 gamma-chain clones, around three fifths found once; its top ten account for approximately 1.5%. Sequencing was carried out using Vdelta1+ gamma-delta thymocytes from the thymus. Described subset: FACS-sorted CD3+ TCRalphabeta- TCRVdelta1+ TCRVdelta2- thymocytes. These receptors originate from a girl under two years old who had congenital heart surgery.

J gene TRGJ1 or TRGJ2 was identified, but the V gene was not called. CDR3 length equals 14 residues. CDR3 in amino acids: CATWDRPAGIKKLF. The CDR3 DNA sequence: TGTGCCACCTGGGACAGGCCCGCCGGTATTAAGAAACTCTTT.

Concerning this clone itself: This CDR3 is also generated by other DNA sequences in the sample. The gene calls are TRGV3 and TRGJ1 or TRGJ2. In the absence of a J gene in TCRdb, the DNA was matched to germline to assign it here. The length of the CDR3 is 14 residues. The germline CDR1 and CDR2 sequences are VTNTFY and YDVSTARD (reference sequence). V shed 4 bases and J 3 bases; nucleotides not matched to a gene: 9. The CDR3 bases are TGTGCCACCTGGGATCGGAGGGGTTATTATAAGAAACTCTTT. It translates to CATWDRRGYYKKLF.

A few counts support this clone. Other DNA variants within this sample encode the same CDR3. This rearrangement joins TRGV4 to TRGJ1 or TRGJ2. Trimming removed 1 base from V and 3 bases from J; junction bases left unmatched: 3. Germline lookup yields CDR1 EGSTGY and CDR2 YDSYTSSV. This CDR3 contains 13 residues. The CDR3 region has the DNA TGTGCCACCTGGGATGGACGTTATTATAAGAAACTCTTT. Residues: CATWDGRYYKKLF.

Comment on this clone: The same CDR3 can be traced to other DNA sequences in this sample. The chain combines TRGV2 with TRGJP2. Because TCRdb records no J gene, it was assigned here through a match of the DNA to germline. This CDR3 is built from 12 residues. The germline CDR1 and CDR2 sequences are EGSNGY and YDSYNSKV. The ends lost 4 bases at V and 6 bases at J; junction bases unmatched: 2. The CDR3 coding sequence is TGTGCCACCTGGGATGGTGATTGGATCAAGACGTTT. This encodes CATWDGDWIKTF.

The V call is TRGV9, the J call TRGJ1 or TRGJ2. TCRdb does not report a J gene; here it was assigned by matching the DNA to germline references. CDR3 length: 14 amino acids. CDR1 is GITISATS, CDR2 ISYDGTV, per germline (reference sequence). Losses at the gene ends were 2 bases for V and 7 bases for J; bases not matched to a gene: 11. CDR3 in DNA: TGTGCCTTGTGGGAGGGGGTTTGTGGATATAAGAAACTCTTT. Its translation is CALWEGVCGYKKLF.

This rearrangement joins TRGV2 to TRGJ1 or TRGJ2. TCRdb does not report a J gene; here it was assigned by matching the DNA to germline references. Germline V gene sequence: CDR1 EGSNGY, CDR2 YDSYNSKV. V lost 0 bases, J lost 11 bases, and 7 bases stayed unmatched. This CDR3 is 12 amino acids long. CDR3 region: CATWDGYWEKLF. CDR3 bases: TGTGCCACCTGGGACGGGTACTGGGAGAAACTCTTT.

This chain joins TRGV5 and TRGJP2. TCRdb supplies no J gene; here it was assigned by aligning the nucleotide sequence to germline. The germline V gene encodes CDR1 VINAFY and CDR2 YDVSNSKD. The V gene end was trimmed by 3 bases and the J gene end by 3 bases; junction bases not matched to a gene: 7. The CDR3 has 15 residues. CDR3 amino acids: CATWDLCGSDWIKTF. Written as DNA, the CDR3 is TGTGCCACCTGGGACTTGTGCGGTAGTGATTGGATCAAGACGTTT.

The chain couples TRGV3 to TRGJ1 or TRGJ2. No J gene was available from TCRdb, and it was assigned here by a germline match of the DNA. The CDR3 length is 11 residues. V lost 0 bases and J lost 12; bases outside the gene matches: 5. The germline gives CDR1 VTNTFY, CDR2 YDVSTARD (reference sequence). CDR3: CATWDRQVKLF. CDR3 in DNA: TGTGCCACCTGGGACAGGCAGGTGAAACTCTTT.

V and J are TRGV3 and TRGJ1 or TRGJ2. TCRdb supplies no J gene; here it was assigned by aligning the nucleotide sequence to germline. Germline assignment: CDR1 VTNTFY and CDR2 YDVSTARD (reference sequence). V shed 0 bases and J 7 bases; nucleotides not matched to a gene: 9. The CDR3 contains 14 residues. CDR3 coding DNA: TGTGCCACCTGGGACAGGCCCAAGGGATATAAGAAACTCTTT. This sequence encodes CATWDRPKGYKKLF.